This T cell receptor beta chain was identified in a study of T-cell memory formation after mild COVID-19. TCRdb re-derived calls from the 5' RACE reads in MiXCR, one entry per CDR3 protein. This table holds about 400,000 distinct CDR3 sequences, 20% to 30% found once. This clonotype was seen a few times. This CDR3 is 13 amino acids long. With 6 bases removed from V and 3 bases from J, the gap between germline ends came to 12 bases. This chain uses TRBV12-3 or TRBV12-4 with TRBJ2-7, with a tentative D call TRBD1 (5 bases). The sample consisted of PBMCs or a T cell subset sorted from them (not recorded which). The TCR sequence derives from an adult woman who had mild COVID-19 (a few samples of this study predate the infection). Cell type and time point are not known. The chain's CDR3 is CASSRQFFYEQYF. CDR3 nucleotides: TGTGCCAGCAGCAGACAGTTCTTCTACGAGCAGTACTTC.